This TCR beta chain was sequenced during a study of T cells in Graves' hyperthyroidism and ophthalmopathy. The germline V gene has CDR1 SGHAT and CDR2 FQNNGV. The CDR3 spans 13 residues. V lost 8 bases to trimming and J lost 8 bases; unmatched junction nucleotides: 8. This clonotype occurred many times. Its antigen is not known. Inclusion characteristics of ophthalmopathy patients comprised a Clinical Activity Score of at least 3, a NOSPECS grade of at least 4, and duration under 3 months. Used for diagnoses were clinical symptoms, serum thyroxine and TRAb, thyroid ultrasound and orbital computed tomography. The study's findings and limits: Also found in blood were most expanded thyroid clonotypes above 0.001. Ophthalmopathy stood apart from stable hyperthyroidism in a 13 V-J model.

Amplified TCR beta CDR3 regions derived from RNA transcripts. An initial round of RT-PCR targeting the TCR CDR3 relied on the HTBI primer set. TCRdb reprocessed the multiplex PCR reads via MiXCR and lists one record per CDR3 protein. The sample has about 400,000 distinct CDR3 sequences, about an eighth seen once; the top ten hold approximately 27%. Sequencing was performed on blood. This TCR derives from a man aged 50-59 years with Graves' ophthalmopathy. The rearrangement uses TRBV11-2 and TRBJ2-4, with 8 nucleotides matching TRBD1. The CDR3 here is CASRPDRGDIQYF. The CDR3, as DNA: TGTGCCAGCCGCCCCGACAGGGGTGACATTCAGTACTTC.